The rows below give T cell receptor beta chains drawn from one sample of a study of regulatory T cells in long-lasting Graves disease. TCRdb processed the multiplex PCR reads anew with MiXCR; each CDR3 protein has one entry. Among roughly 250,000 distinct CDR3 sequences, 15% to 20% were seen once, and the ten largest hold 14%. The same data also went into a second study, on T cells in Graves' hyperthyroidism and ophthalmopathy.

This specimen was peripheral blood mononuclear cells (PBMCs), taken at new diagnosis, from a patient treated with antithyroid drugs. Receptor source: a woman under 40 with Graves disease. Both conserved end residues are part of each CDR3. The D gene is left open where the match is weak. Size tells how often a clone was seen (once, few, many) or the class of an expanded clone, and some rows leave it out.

cdr3_nt: TGCAGTGCCCGGACAGGGCGGGAAGCTTTCTTT
cdr3_aa: CSARTGREAFF
clone_size: -
v_call: TRBV20-1
d_call: TRBD1
j_call: TRBJ1-1

cdr3_nt: TGTGCCAGCAGTGACCCCCGGACTAACTCTGACGAGCAGTACTTC
cdr3_aa: CASSDPRTNSDEQYF
clone_size: -
v_call: TRBV2
d_call: -
j_call: TRBJ2-7

cdr3_nt: TGTGCCAGCAACTCCAGGGGGCTGGAGACCCAGTACTTC
cdr3_aa: CASNSRGLETQYF
clone_size: -
v_call: TRBV5-1
d_call: TRBD1
j_call: TRBJ2-5

cdr3_nt: TGTGCCAGCAGCTTCGGGACAGGATCCTACGAGCAGTACTTC
cdr3_aa: CASSFGTGSYEQYF
clone_size: many
v_call: TRBV5-6
d_call: TRBD1
j_call: TRBJ2-7

cdr3_nt: TGTGCCAGCAGCCGAATGAAGACGAACACCGGGGAGCTGTTTTTT
cdr3_aa: CASSRMKTNTGELFF
clone_size: many
v_call: TRBV3-1
d_call: -
j_call: TRBJ2-2

cdr3_nt: TGTGCCAGCAGTGAAGCTTTGACACGCTCCAAGTATGGCTACACCTTC
cdr3_aa: CASSEALTRSKYGYTF
clone_size: many
v_call: TRBV6-1
d_call: -
j_call: TRBJ1-2

cdr3_nt: TGCAGTGCGTCAAGTACCGGGACAGGGGATTATAGCAATCAGCCCCAGCATTTT
cdr3_aa: CSASSTGTGDYSNQPQHF
clone_size: many
v_call: TRBV20-1
d_call: TRBD1
j_call: TRBJ1-5

cdr3_nt: TGCAGCGTCCCGGTGGTTTCACGCTATGGCTACACCTTC
cdr3_aa: CSVPVVSRYGYTF
clone_size: many
v_call: TRBV29-1
d_call: -
j_call: TRBJ1-2

cdr3_nt: TGTGCCAGCACCCCGAACAGGGGGACAGATACGCAGTATTTT
cdr3_aa: CASTPNRGTDTQYF
clone_size: many
v_call: TRBV9
d_call: TRBD1
j_call: TRBJ2-3

cdr3_nt: TGCGCCAGCAGACCCAGTATGAGGTACGAGCAGTACTTC
cdr3_aa: CASRPSMRYEQYF
clone_size: many
v_call: TRBV5-1
d_call: -
j_call: TRBJ2-7

cdr3_nt: TGTGCCAGCAGACCTCCAGGGGGCGGGGACTATGGCTACACCTTC
cdr3_aa: CASRPPGGGDYGYTF
clone_size: many
v_call: TRBV11-2
d_call: TRBD1
j_call: TRBJ1-2

cdr3_nt: TGTGCCAGCAGCTTACCAGCTTCACCCCTCCACTTT
cdr3_aa: CASSLPASPLHF
clone_size: many
v_call: TRBV7-2
d_call: -
j_call: TRBJ1-6

cdr3_nt: TGTGCCAGCAGTTATCCGGGGGACATGAACACTGAAGCTTTCTTT
cdr3_aa: CASSYPGDMNTEAFF
clone_size: few
v_call: TRBV6-9
d_call: -
j_call: TRBJ1-1

cdr3_nt: TGTGCCAGCACCTCGGGGTCCAGTTTCGGTATCCAAGAGACCCAGTACTTC
cdr3_aa: CASTSGSSFGIQETQYF
clone_size: -
v_call: TRBV7-9
d_call: -
j_call: TRBJ2-5

cdr3_nt: TGTGCCAGTAGTAGCTACACACGCACGAACACTGAAGCTTTCTTT
cdr3_aa: CASSSYTRTNTEAFF
clone_size: many
v_call: TRBV19
d_call: -
j_call: TRBJ1-1

cdr3_nt: TGTGCCAGCAGCGCACACTACACCGGGGAGCTGTTTTTT
cdr3_aa: CASSAHYTGELFF
clone_size: -
v_call: TRBV9
d_call: -
j_call: TRBJ2-2

cdr3_nt: TGCAGTGCTAGGATGGGGGGGGATACGCAGTATTTT
cdr3_aa: CSARMGGDTQYF
clone_size: many
v_call: TRBV20-1
d_call: TRBD2
j_call: TRBJ2-3

cdr3_nt: TGTGCCAGCAGCCCACAGGGGACAGACCAAGAGACCCAGTACTTC
cdr3_aa: CASSPQGTDQETQYF
clone_size: -
v_call: TRBV7-6
d_call: TRBD1
j_call: TRBJ2-5

cdr3_nt: TGTGCCACCAGCAGGGGAAGATTGGGGGGCTCCTACGAGCAGTACTTC
cdr3_aa: CATSRGRLGGSYEQYF
clone_size: few
v_call: TRBV15
d_call: -
j_call: TRBJ2-7

cdr3_nt: TGTGCCAGCAGCCCGGGACAGAAGGGCTACACCTTC
cdr3_aa: CASSPGQKGYTF
clone_size: many
v_call: TRBV3-1
d_call: TRBD1
j_call: TRBJ1-2